The 24 T cell receptor beta chains given below trace back to one sample, sequenced in a study of CD8+CD57+ T cells in acquired aplastic anemia. Genomic DNA, serving as template, underwent TCR beta VDJ and CDR3 profiling. MiXCR, applied by TCRdb to the reads, yields one record per CDR3 protein. The data contain 250,000 to 300,000 distinct CDR3 sequences, approximately 56% of them singletons. Sample: sorted CD4+, CD8+, or CD8+CD57+ T cells (not recorded which) from PBMCs. The receptors here all came from a human donor with severe aplastic anemia or a healthy control (not recorded which).

This clonotype was picked up a small number of times. The rearrangement joins TRBV2 to TRBJ1-2; D is unresolved. Germline loops: CDR1 SNHLY, CDR2 FYNNEI. V lost 7 bases and J 2 bases, leaving 5 bases between the germline ends. This CDR3 is built from 11 residues. CDR3 sequence reads: CASKTNYGYTF. CDR3 sequence (DNA): TGTGCCAGCAAGACAAACTATGGCTACACCTTC.

This chain joins TRBV3-1 and TRBJ2-2, with D perhaps given as TRBD1 or TRBD2 (5 bases each). The CDR3 has 14 amino acids. The germline CDR1 and CDR2 sequences are LGHDT and YNNKEL (reference sequence). Deletions cut 0 bases from V and 9 bases from J, with 11 bases between. The DNA of the CDR3 is TGTGCCAGCAGCCAAGATGGGGGATTATGGGAGCTGTTTTTT. Translation gives CASSQDGGLWELFF.

This clonotype was seen a single time. At one of its ends the junction is not consistent with the germline gene, which may arise from a read error. The chain joins TRBV10-1 to TRBJ2-5; 11 bases are a match to TRBD2. CDR3 length: 15 residues. Germline CDR1 reads WNHNN; CDR2 reads SYGVQD (reference sequence). CDR3 residues: CASSESRLAGETQYF. CDR3 DNA sequence: TGTGCCAGCAGTGAATCTCGACTAGCGGGGGAGACCCAGTACTTC.

The chain combines TRBV9 with TRBJ2-1, with 10 bases that match TRBD2. V trimming: 3 bases; J trimming: 9 bases; junction bases outside the gene matches: 6. Germline CDR1 and CDR2: SGDLS and YYNGEE. This CDR3 comprises 14 residues. CDR3 protein: CASSATSGAAEQFF. CDR3 DNA: TGTGCCAGCAGCGCCACTAGCGGGGCCGCTGAGCAGTTCTTC. The variable domain in full, with the rest retrieved from reference TRBV9 and TRBJ2-1, is DSGVTQTPKHLITATGQRVTLRCSPRSGDLSVYWYQQSLDQGLQFLIQYYNGEERAKGNILERFSAQQFPDLHSELNLSSLELGDSALYFCASSATSGAAEQFFGPGTRLTVL.

On this clonotype itself: Its ends do not fully match the called genes, so a read error is possible. The CDR3 DNA sequence: TGTGCCAGCGGCTTAAGCCCCCTGCAATCAGGGACCAATTCACCCCTCCACTTT. This gives the protein CASGLSPLQSGTNSPLHF. This chain links TRBV7-9 with TRBJ1-6, with D possibly TRBD1 on 5 matching bases. CDR3 length: 18 amino acids. The germline gives CDR1 SEHNR, CDR2 FQNEAQ (reference sequence). The entire variable domain, with the rest obtained from reference TRBV7-9 and TRBJ1-6, is as follows: DTGVSQNPRHKITKRGQNVTFRCDPISEHNRLYWYRQTLGQGPEFLTYFQNEAQLEKSRLLSDRFSAERPKGSFSTLEIQRTEQGDSAMYLCASGLSPLQSGTNSPLHFGNGTRLTVT.

The chain uses TRBV7-3 and TRBJ2-7; D is unclear. CDR1 is SGHTA and CDR2 is FQGTGA in the germline V gene. Deletions cut 1 base from V and 4 bases from J, with 14 bases between. CDR3 length: 15 amino acids. CDR3 nucleotides: TGTGCCAGCAGCTTAATCCCGGAGCTGTCGTACGAGCAGTACTTC. This translates into CASSLIPELSYEQYF.

A remark on this clonotype: Compared with germline, one end of the junction differs, possibly owing to a read error. The rearrangement links TRBV7-8 to TRBJ1-2, with a tentative D call TRBD1 (6 bases). CDR1 SGHVS and CDR2 FQNEAQ come from the germline V gene. The CDR3 has 16 residues. The CDR3 DNA reads TGTGCCAGCGGCTTCGGTCTCACAGGGTCTGACTATGGCTACACCTTC. It encodes CASGFGLTGSDYGYTF.

This clonotype came up many times. The V call is TRBV14, the J call TRBJ2-5; no clear D gene. Germline V gene data show CDR1 as SGHDN and CDR2 as FVKESK. Between the trimmed V and J ends, which lost 2 bases and 5 bases, there was a span of 12 bases. This CDR3 spans 14 amino acids. The CDR3 loop reads CASSQKVRSETQYF. In nucleotides, the CDR3 is TGTGCCAGCAGCCAAAAGGTCAGGTCGGAGACCCAGTACTTC. Together with reference TRBV14 and TRBJ2-5, the CDR3 gives the full variable domain: EAGVTQFPSHSVIEKGQTVTLRCDPISGHDNLYWYRRVMGKEIKFLLHFVKESKQDESGMPNNRFLAERTGGTYSTLKVQPAELEDSGVYFCASSQKVRSETQYFGPGTRLLVL.

Concerning this clonotype: As the CDR3 is not closed by the conserved phenylalanine or tryptophan, this likely results from a read error. The chain has TRBV5-1 and TRBJ2-3, with D hard to call. Trimming cost V 0 bases and J 4 bases, with 0 bases left between them. This CDR3 comprises 11 residues. Germline CDR1 is SGHRS and CDR2 is YFSETQ. CDR3 sequence: CASSLADTQYV. The CDR3 DNA sequence: TGCGCCAGCAGCTTGGCAGATACGCAGTATGTT.

This clonotype was picked up a small number of times. This chain joins TRBV5-1 and TRBJ2-5; D is ambiguous. CDR3 size: 15 residues. V lost 0 bases and J 5 bases, leaving 14 bases between the germline ends. The germline V gene has CDR1 SGHRS and CDR2 YFSETQ. The CDR3 DNA reads TGCGCCAGCAGCTTGGAAGGCATTAATGGGGAGACCCAGTACTTC. Its protein product is CASSLEGINGETQYF.

This rearrangement joins TRBV19 to TRBJ1-4, with D uncertain. Germline V gene lookup returns CDR1 LNHDA and CDR2 SQIVND (reference sequence). The V and J ends lost 1 base and 13 bases respectively, with 10 bases between them. The CDR3 totals 12 residues. The CDR3 protein is CASSIGRSGLFF. The DNA for the CDR3 is TGTGCCAGTAGTATAGGCAGGTCCGGACTGTTTTTT.

This clonotype was picked up many times. The chain recombines TRBV7-2 with TRBJ2-3; 7 bases fit TRBD1. The germline CDR1 and CDR2 sequences are SGHTA and FQGNSA. V shed 1 base and J 2 bases; nucleotides not matched to a gene: 3. This CDR3 has 15 residues. The DNA for the CDR3 is TGTGCCAGCAGCTTAGACAGGGGCTTCACAGATACGCAGTATTTT. It translates to CASSLDRGFTDTQYF.

J is TRBJ2-1 and V is TRBV20-1; 7 nucleotides align to TRBD2. CDR1 is DFQATT, CDR2 SNEGSKA, per germline (reference sequence). J was trimmed by 10 bases and V by 3 bases; bases with no gene match: 18. This CDR3 has 16 residues. Here the CDR3 DNA reads TGCAGTGCTAGCGACCAGCGGGGCGGACTTGTTTGGGAGCAGTTCTTC. Its protein product is CSASDQRGGLVWEQFF.

Turning to this clonotype: The junction departs from germline at one end; a sequencing error may be responsible. The CDR3 here is CASSVRSGTRTGPLHF. CDR3 coding DNA: TGTGCCAGCAGTGTTCGCTCCGGGACACGGACCGGACCCCTCCACTTT. The rearrangement links TRBV10-3 to TRBJ1-6, with TRBD1 as a possible D gene (6 bases). The germline gives CDR1 ENHRY, CDR2 SYGVKD. The CDR3 length is 16 residues.

The chain joins TRBV10-3 to TRBJ1-6; D is ambiguous. The V end was cut by 3 bases, the J end by 8 bases, with 8 bases between. Germline V CDR1 and CDR2: ENHRY, SYGVKD. The CDR3 has 13 amino acids. The CDR3 loop is CAISETLDSPLHF. DNA for the CDR3: TGTGCCATCAGTGAAACCCTTGATTCACCCCTCCACTTT.

The CDR3 here is CASDRVIGNEQFF. For the CDR3, the DNA is TGTGCCAGTGACAGGGTTATAGGCAATGAGCAGTTCTTC. The chain couples TRBV2 to TRBJ2-1; TRBD1 agrees at 7 bases. Germline CDR1 and CDR2: SNHLY and FYNNEI. V dropped 9 bases and J dropped 6; count of bases not matched to a gene: 8. This CDR3 region has 13 residues.

A word on this clonotype: A junction boundary mismatches the germline segment, possibly from a read error. V and J are TRBV24-1 and TRBJ1-2; tentatively, D is TRBD1 (5 bases). Germline CDR1 reads KGHDR; CDR2 reads SFDVKD. CDR3 length: 14 amino acids. The CDR3 spells CATSDPGLVDGCTF. The CDR3 DNA follows: TGTGCCACCAGTGACCCGGGACTAGTAGATGGCTGCACCTTC.

The genes are TRBV19 and TRBJ2-5; 8 nucleotides align to TRBD2. This CDR3 contains 15 residues. V dropped 4 bases and J dropped 2; count of bases not matched to a gene: 6. Per the germline V gene, CDR1 is LNHDA and CDR2 is SQIVND (reference sequence). CDR3 nucleotides: TGTGCCAGTAGTAGCGGGGGGCGTCGGCAAGAGACCCAGTACTTC. Its translation is CASSSGGRRQETQYF.

The chain recombines TRBV12-3 or TRBV12-4 with TRBJ1-3, with 9 bases fitting TRBD1. V shed 3 bases and J 7 bases; nucleotides not matched to a gene: 4. This CDR3 region has 14 residues. The CDR3 DNA is TGTGCCAGCAGTTTTTGGACAGGGGATAACACCATATATTTT. Its protein is CASSFWTGDNTIYF.

In its sample, this clonotype was seen a few times. The gene calls are TRBV3-1 and TRBJ2-2; 11 bases line up with TRBD1. The CDR3 has 15 residues. Germline CDR1 is LGHDT and CDR2 is YNNKEL (reference sequence). Losses at the gene ends were 4 bases for V and 6 bases for J; bases not matched to a gene: 4. CDR3 coding DNA: TGTGCCAGCAGCCTCGGGACAGGGGGTCCCGGGGAGCTGTTTTTT. This encodes CASSLGTGGPGELFF.

V and J are TRBV2 and TRBJ1-2; weak D call: TRBD1 (5 bases). In germline, CDR1 is SNHLY, CDR2 FYNNEI. The CDR3 length is 15 residues. Trimming shortened V by 2 bases and J by 4 bases, and 14 bases separated the two germline ends. This chain's CDR3 is CASSERGQGGYGYTF. The CDR3 nucleotides read TGTGCCAGCAGTGAACGGGGCCAGGGTGGCTATGGCTACACCTTC. Full variable domain (outside the CDR3, taken from reference TRBV2 and TRBJ1-2): EPEVTQTPSHQVTQMGQEVILRCVPISNHLYFYWYRQILGQKVEFLVSFYNNEISEKSEIFDDQFSVERPDGSNFTLKIRSTKLEDSAMYFCASSERGQGGYGYTFGSGTRLTVV.

Many counts were recorded for this clonotype. The V gene is TRBV6-5, the J gene TRBJ2-5; D ambiguous. The germline V gene has CDR1 MNHEY and CDR2 SVGAGI. The CDR3 covers 12 residues. The V gene lost 2 bases and the J gene lost 5 bases, with 6 bases spanning the gap. CDR3 amino acids: CASSYDGETQYF. The CDR3 region has the DNA TGTGCCAGCAGTTACGATGGGGAGACCCAGTACTTC.

This chain's CDR3 is CSANREGFGSEAFF. As DNA, the CDR3 is TGCAGTGCTAACCGTGAGGGGTTTGGATCTGAAGCTTTCTTT. The chain has TRBV20-1 and TRBJ1-1; weak D call: TRBD1 (5 bases). Trimming removed 4 bases at V and 6 bases at J, with 18 bases between. The CDR3 has 14 amino acids. Germline V CDR1 and CDR2: DFQATT, SNEGSKA (reference sequence).

CDR3 coding DNA: TGCAGTGCTAGACTCGCTCTAGGGAGTGGTGAGCAGTTCTTC. Amino acids: CSARLALGSGEQFF. The chain has TRBV20-1 and TRBJ2-1; D might be TRBD2 (5 bases). Germline assignment: CDR1 DFQATT and CDR2 SNEGSKA (reference sequence). The CDR3 has 14 residues. Trimming cost V 2 bases and J 9 bases, with 17 bases left between them.